One and the same sample provided the 12 T cell receptor beta chains below, sequenced in a study of cytomegalovirus exposure and HLA in healthy donors. PCR was performed using 60 Vbeta and 13 Jbeta primers. The data were produced by immunoSEQ multiplex PCR, yet TCRdb's version contains in-frame clones alone and is incomplete. This sample has 200,000 to 250,000 clones, with around four fifths found just once. The sequenced sample consisted of PBMCs. The receptors were sampled from a woman aged 60-75 years in good health and CMV-seropositive.

The gene calls are TRBV18 and TRBJ2-2; no reliable D call. CDR3 length: 14 amino acids. Germline CDR1 is KGHSH and CDR2 is LQKENI. Between the trimmed V and J ends, which lost 1 base and 1 base, there was a span of 4 bases. The CDR3 DNA reads as TGTGCCAGCTCACCACGACAGAACACCGGGGAGCTGTTTTTT. Encoded protein: CASSPRQNTGELFF.

The chain recombines TRBV5-1 with TRBJ2-1, with unresolved D. V shed 1 base and J shed 0 bases, with 8 bases lying between them. The V gene's germline CDR1 is SGHRS and CDR2 YFSETQ. The CDR3 totals 15 residues. The DNA of the CDR3 is TGCGCCAGCAGCTTGACAGATAGCTCCTACAATGAGCAGTTCTTC. Amino acids: CASSLTDSSYNEQFF.

The V call is TRBV19, the J call TRBJ2-3; 7 positions match TRBD2. The CDR3 has 16 amino acids. V was pared by 5 bases and J by 1 base, with 9 bases of the junction left unmatched. Germline CDR1 is LNHDA and CDR2 is SQIVND (reference sequence). The CDR3 DNA follows: TGTGCCAGTAGTCCGCGGGGAGCGGGACGCACAGATACGCAGTATTTT. Translating gives CASSPRGAGRTDTQYF.

This chain links TRBV2 with TRBJ1-2; D might be TRBD1 (5 bases). Looked up from germline, CDR1 is SNHLY and CDR2 is FYNNEI. V was shortened by 7 bases and J by 1 base, with 10 bases between the two germline ends. This CDR3 is built from 13 residues. Written as DNA, the CDR3 is TGTGCCAGCAAGGGGTTAATTAACTATGGCTACACCTTC. Its translation: CASKGLINYGYTF.

The chain is built from TRBV6-5 and TRBJ1-1, with 7 bases identical to TRBD1. CDR1 and CDR2 (germline): MNHEY, SVGAGI. J was trimmed by 5 bases and V by 6 bases; bases with no gene match: 6. The CDR3 extends over 13 amino acids. The CDR3 protein is CASSPPGGTEAFF. CDR3 sequence (DNA): TGTGCCAGCAGCCCCCCAGGGGGTACTGAAGCTTTCTTT.

This chain uses TRBV9 with TRBJ2-1; TRBD2 aligns across 10 bases. Germline-derived CDR1 and CDR2 are SGDLS and YYNGEE. The CDR3 loop spans 15 amino acids. The trim removed 4 bases at V and 2 bases at J, leaving 3 bases unmatched. The CDR3 nucleotides read TGTGCCAGCAGCCCGGGACTAGCGCCCTACAATGAGCAGTTCTTC. This encodes CASSPGLAPYNEQFF.

This clone was counted only a few times. The chain is built from TRBV5-1 and TRBJ2-1; 11 nucleotides agree with TRBD2. Germline V gives CDR1 SGHRS, CDR2 YFSETQ. This CDR3 is 16 amino acids long. Trimming took 4 bases from V and 8 from J; bases not matched to a gene: 11. The CDR3 sequence: CASSAQTSGITDEQFF. CDR3 in DNA: TGCGCCAGCAGCGCGCAGACTAGCGGGATTACCGATGAGCAGTTCTTC.

This chain uses TRBV5-4 with TRBJ2-1; D possibly corresponds to TRBD2 (6 bases). This CDR3 is built from 17 residues. In germline, CDR1 is SGHNT, CDR2 YYREEE (reference sequence). Trimming removed 4 bases at V and 4 bases at J, with 21 bases between. The chain's CDR3 is CASSPKVGLGVYNEQFF. The CDR3 DNA sequence: TGTGCCAGCAGCCCGAAGGTGGGACTTGGGGTTTACAATGAGCAGTTCTTC. Filled out from reference TRBV5-4 and TRBJ2-1, the complete variable domain reads ETGVTQSPTHLIKTRGQQVTLRCSSQSGHNTVSWYQQALGQGPQFIFQYYREEENGRGNFPPRFSGLQFPNYSSELNVNALELDDSALYLCASSPKVGLGVYNEQFFGPGTRLTVL.

This clone has only a few counts. This chain joins TRBV7-9 and TRBJ1-2, with TRBD1 as a possible D gene (5 bases). Trimming pared 1 base from V and 4 bases from J, leaving 10 bases between. Germline V gene lookup returns CDR1 SEHNR and CDR2 FQNEAQ (reference sequence). The CDR3 extends over 14 amino acids. This chain's CDR3 is CASSLDPQGYGYTF. DNA for the CDR3: TGTGCCAGCAGCTTAGACCCCCAGGGCTATGGCTACACCTTC.

J is TRBJ1-3 and V is TRBV7-2; TRBD1 might be the D (6 bases). CDR1 and CDR2 (germline): SGHTA, FQGNSA. With 4 bases removed from V and 4 bases from J, the gap between germline ends came to 20 bases. This CDR3 is built from 17 residues. The CDR3 protein is CASSSLFYRAQGNTIYF. The CDR3 region has the DNA TGTGCCAGCAGCTCCTTATTTTACAGGGCCCAGGGAAACACCATATATTTT.

The chain couples TRBV6-5 to TRBJ1-6; 9 nucleotides match TRBD1. The V gene end was trimmed by 6 bases and the J gene end by 7 bases; junction bases not matched to a gene: 4. The CDR3 runs to 14 residues. Germline assignment: CDR1 MNHEY and CDR2 SVGAGI. The CDR3 loop reads CASSPGTGNSPLHF. CDR3 nucleotides: TGTGCCAGCAGCCCCGGGACAGGGAATTCACCCCTCCACTTT.

V usage is TRBV19 and J usage is TRBJ1-2, with TRBD1 matching 9 bases. The V segment lost 8 bases and the J segment 4 bases; nucleotides outside the gene matches: 17. The CDR3 has 17 residues. Germline CDR1 is LNHDA and CDR2 is SQIVND (reference sequence). The CDR3 spells CASGSGVPGTGIYGYTF. The CDR3 nucleotides are TGTGCCAGTGGATCAGGCGTTCCAGGGACAGGGATCTATGGCTACACCTTC.